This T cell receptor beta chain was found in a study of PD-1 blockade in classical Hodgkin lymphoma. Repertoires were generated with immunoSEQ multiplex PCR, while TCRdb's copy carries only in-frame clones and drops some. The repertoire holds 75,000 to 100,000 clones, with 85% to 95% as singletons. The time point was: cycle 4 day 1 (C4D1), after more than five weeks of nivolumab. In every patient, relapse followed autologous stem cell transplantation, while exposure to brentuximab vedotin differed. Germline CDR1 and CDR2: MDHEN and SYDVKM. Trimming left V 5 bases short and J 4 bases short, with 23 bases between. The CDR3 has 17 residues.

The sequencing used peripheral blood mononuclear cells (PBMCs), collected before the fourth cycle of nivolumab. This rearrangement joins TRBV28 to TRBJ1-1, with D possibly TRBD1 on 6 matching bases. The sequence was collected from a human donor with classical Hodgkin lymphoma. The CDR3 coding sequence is TGTGCCAGCAGTAAGGGGGGGTTGGAGGGAATGGGCACTGAAGCTTTCTTT. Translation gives CASSKGGLEGMGTEAFF.